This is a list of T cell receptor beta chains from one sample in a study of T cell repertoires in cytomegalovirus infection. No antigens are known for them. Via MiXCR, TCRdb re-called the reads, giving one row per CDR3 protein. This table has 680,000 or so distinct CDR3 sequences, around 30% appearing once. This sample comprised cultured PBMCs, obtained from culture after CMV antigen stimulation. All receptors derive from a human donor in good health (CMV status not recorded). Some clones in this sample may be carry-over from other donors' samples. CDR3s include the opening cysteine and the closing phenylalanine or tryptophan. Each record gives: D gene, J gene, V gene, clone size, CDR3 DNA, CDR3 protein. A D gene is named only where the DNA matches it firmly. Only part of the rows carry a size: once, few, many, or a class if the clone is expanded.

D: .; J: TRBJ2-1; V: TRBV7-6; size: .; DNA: TGTGCCAGCCGGGAGCAGGGGCATGAGCAGTTCTTC; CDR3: CASREQGHEQFF
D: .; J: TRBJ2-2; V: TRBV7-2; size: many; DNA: TGTGCCAGCAGCTTCCGAATTGGCACCGGGGAGCTGTTTTTT; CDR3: CASSFRIGTGELFF
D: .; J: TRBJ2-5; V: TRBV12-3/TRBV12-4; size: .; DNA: TGTGCCAGCAGTTTTGTTAGGAGGGAGACCCAGTACTTC; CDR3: CASSFVRRETQYF
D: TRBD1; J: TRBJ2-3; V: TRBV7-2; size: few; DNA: TGTGCCAGCAGCTTACGGTCGGGACAGTACTACACAGATACGCAGTATTTT; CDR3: CASSLRSGQYYTDTQYF
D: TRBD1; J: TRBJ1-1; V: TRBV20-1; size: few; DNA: TGCAGTGCCAGAACCCGGGACAGGGGGGTAGCTGAAGCTTTCTTT; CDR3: CSARTRDRGVAEAFF
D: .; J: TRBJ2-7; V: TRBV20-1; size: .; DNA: TGCAGTGCAGAGCTGAGGAACCGTGAGCAGTACTTC; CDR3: CSAELRNREQYF
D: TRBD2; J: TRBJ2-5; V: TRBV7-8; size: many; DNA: TGTGCCAGCGGATCCTCCCTGGGGGGGGTGAGAGAGACCCAGTACTTC; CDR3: CASGSSLGGVRETQYF
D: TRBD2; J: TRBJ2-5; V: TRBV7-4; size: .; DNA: TGTGCCAGCAGCAAAACGGGACTAGCGGGGGAGACCCAGTACTTC; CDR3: CASSKTGLAGETQYF
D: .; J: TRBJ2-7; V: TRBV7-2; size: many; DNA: TGTGCCAGCAGCCCAATTAACACCTACGAGCAGTACTTC; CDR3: CASSPINTYEQYF
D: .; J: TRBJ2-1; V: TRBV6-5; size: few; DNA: TGTGCCAGCAGGGACTCCTCTAGGGAGCAGTTCTTC; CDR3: CASRDSSREQFF
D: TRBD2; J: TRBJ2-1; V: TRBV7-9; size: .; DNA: TGTGCCAGCAGCTCGGTAGCGGGAGTTAATAATGAGCAGTTCTTC; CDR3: CASSSVAGVNNEQFF
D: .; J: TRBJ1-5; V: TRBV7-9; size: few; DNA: TGTGCCAGCAGCCCCAACACATACAGTTCTCCTCAGCCCCAGCATTTT; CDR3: CASSPNTYSSPQPQHF
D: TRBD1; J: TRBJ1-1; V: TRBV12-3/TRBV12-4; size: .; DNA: TGTGCCAGCAGTTTTGGTCCCGACAGGGCCTTCACTGAAGCTTTCTTT; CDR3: CASSFGPDRAFTEAFF
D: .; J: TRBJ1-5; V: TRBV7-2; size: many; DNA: TGTGCCAGCAGTCCCGGGCGGAATCAGCCCCAGCATTTT; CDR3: CASSPGRNQPQHF
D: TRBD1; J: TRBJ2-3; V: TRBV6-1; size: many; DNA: TGTGCCAGCAGTGATGGGGGTAGGGGGCTGGCAGATACGCAGTATTTT; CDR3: CASSDGGRGLADTQYF
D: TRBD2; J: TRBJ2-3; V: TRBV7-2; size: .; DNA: TGTGCCAGCAGCTTAGGGGTAGCGGGGGGGCAAGATACGCAGTATTTT; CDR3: CASSLGVAGGQDTQYF
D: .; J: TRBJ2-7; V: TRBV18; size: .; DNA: TGTGCCAGCTCACGCGGGGAAAGCTCCTACGAGCAGTACTTC; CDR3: CASSRGESSYEQYF
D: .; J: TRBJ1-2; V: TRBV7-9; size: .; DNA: TGTGCCAGCAGCTTAGCATCGGGCCTCTTGACCTTC; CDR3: CASSLASGLLTF
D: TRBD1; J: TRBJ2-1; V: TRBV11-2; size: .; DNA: TGTGCCAGCAGCTTAGAAGGCCCCAGGGGGCGCGGCAATGAGCAGTTCTTC; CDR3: CASSLEGPRGRGNEQFF
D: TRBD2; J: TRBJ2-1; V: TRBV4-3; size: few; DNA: TGCGCCAGCGGGAGCGGGATATACAATGAGCAGTTCTTC; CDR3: CASGSGIYNEQFF
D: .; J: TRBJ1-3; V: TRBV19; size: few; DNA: TGTGCCAGTAGTGCCCAGGGAGGTACTGGAAACACCATATATTTT; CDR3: CASSAQGGTGNTIYF
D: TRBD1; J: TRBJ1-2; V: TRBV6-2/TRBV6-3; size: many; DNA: TGTGCCAGCAGCTTGGGACAGGGAAACGGCTACACCTTC; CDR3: CASSLGQGNGYTF
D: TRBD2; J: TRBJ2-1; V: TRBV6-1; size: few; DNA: TGTGCCAGCAATCTTGGCGGGGGGCCAGGGAGTGAGCAGTTCTTC; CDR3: CASNLGGGPGSEQFF
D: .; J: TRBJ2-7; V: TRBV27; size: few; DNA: TGTGCCAGCAGTTTATCGTCCAGCGACGAGCAGTACTTC; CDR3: CASSLSSSDEQYF
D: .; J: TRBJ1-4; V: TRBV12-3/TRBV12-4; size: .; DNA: TGTGCCAGCAGTTTGGCACCAACTAATGAAAAACTGTTTTTT; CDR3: CASSLAPTNEKLFF
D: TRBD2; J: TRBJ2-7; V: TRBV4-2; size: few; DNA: TGTGCCAGCAGCCAGATAGCGGGGGCCACCTACGAGCAGTACTTC; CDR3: CASSQIAGATYEQYF
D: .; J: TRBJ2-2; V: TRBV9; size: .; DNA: TGTGCCAGCAGCCCCCAACTGGGCGGGGAGCTGTTTTTT; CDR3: CASSPQLGGELFF
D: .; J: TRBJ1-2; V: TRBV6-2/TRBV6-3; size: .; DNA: TGTGCCAGCAGTTATGATAGGATCTATGGCTACACCTTC; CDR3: CASSYDRIYGYTF
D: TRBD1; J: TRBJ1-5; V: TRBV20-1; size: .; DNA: TGCAGTGCTACTAACCGACCTCGACAGGGGAGGGGGCGTCAGCCCCAGCATTTT; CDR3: CSATNRPRQGRGRQPQHF
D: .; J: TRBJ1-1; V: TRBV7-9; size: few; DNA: TGTGCCAGCAGCATGGGGACCAGGCCTGAAGCTTTCTTT; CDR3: CASSMGTRPEAFF
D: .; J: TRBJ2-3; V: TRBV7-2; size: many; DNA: TGTGCCAGCACCCTAGGGCGTCCAATCACAGATACGCAGTATTTT; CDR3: CASTLGRPITDTQYF
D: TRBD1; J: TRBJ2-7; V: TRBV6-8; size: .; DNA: TGTGCCAGCAGCTATCGACAGGGAGCCTCCTACGAGCAGTACTTC; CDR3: CASSYRQGASYEQYF
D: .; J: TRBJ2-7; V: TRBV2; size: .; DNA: TGTGCCAGCAGTGATCAGGGGAGCTCCTACGAGCAGTACTTC; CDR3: CASSDQGSSYEQYF
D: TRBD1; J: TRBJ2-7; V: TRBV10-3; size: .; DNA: TGTGCCTCTCGGGACAGCGCCTACGAGCAGTACTTC; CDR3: CASRDSAYEQYF
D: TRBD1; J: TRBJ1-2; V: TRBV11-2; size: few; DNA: TGTGCCAGCAGCACCCCGGGACAGTCTCGACGCTACACCTTC; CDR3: CASSTPGQSRRYTF
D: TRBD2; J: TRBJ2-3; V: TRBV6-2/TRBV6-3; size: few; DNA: TGTGCCAGCAGCACCAGACTAGCGGAGGGGGATACGCAGTATTTT; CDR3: CASSTRLAEGDTQYF
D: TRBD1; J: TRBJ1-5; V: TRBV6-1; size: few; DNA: TGTGCCAGCAGTGGGGACAGTGAAAATCAGCCCCAGCATTTT; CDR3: CASSGDSENQPQHF
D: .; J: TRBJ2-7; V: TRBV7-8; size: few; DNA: TGTGCCAGCAGCCTTATCGGGGGCAGGAGGGACTACGAGCAGTACTTC; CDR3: CASSLIGGRRDYEQYF
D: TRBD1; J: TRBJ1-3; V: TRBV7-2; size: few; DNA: TGTGCCAGCAGCCGACACGGGGTGAGGGGGCTTGGAAACACCATATATTTT; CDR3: CASSRHGVRGLGNTIYF
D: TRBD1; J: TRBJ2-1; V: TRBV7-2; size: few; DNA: TGTGCCAGCAGCTACGGGGACAGGGTCCACAATGAGCAGTTCTTC; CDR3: CASSYGDRVHNEQFF
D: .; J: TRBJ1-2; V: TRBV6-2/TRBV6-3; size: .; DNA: TGTGCCAGCAGGGACCAGCAATGGGATGGCTACACCTTC; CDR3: CASRDQQWDGYTF
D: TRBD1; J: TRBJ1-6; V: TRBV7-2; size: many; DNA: TGTGCCAGCAGCCGTGCGGGACAGAGAGGCTATAATTCACCCCTCCACTTT; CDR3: CASSRAGQRGYNSPLHF
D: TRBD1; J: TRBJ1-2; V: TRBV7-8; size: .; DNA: TGTGCCAGCAGCTGGACAGGGGGCCGGGATGGCTACACCTTC; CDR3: CASSWTGGRDGYTF
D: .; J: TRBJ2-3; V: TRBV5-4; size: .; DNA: TGTGCCAGCAGCGCGGGACTCCCCGCGGTTCCAGATACGCAGTATTTT; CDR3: CASSAGLPAVPDTQYF
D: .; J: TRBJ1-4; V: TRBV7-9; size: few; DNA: TGTGCCAGCAGCCCCCCAGGAGGGGCCGGCCTGGAAAAACTGTTTTTT; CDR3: CASSPPGGAGLEKLFF
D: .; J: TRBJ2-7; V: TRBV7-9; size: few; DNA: TGTGCCAGCGCATCGGGATTGCCTGAGCAGTACTTC; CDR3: CASASGLPEQYF
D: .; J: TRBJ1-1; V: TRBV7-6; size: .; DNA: TGTGCCAGCAGCCCTCCAGGGTTAGGAACCACTGAAGCTTTCTTT; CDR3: CASSPPGLGTTEAFF
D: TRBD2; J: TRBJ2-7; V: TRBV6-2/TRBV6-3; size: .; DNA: TGTGCCAGCAGTTACTCGACCCTGGCTAGCGGGTCAACCTACGAGCAGTACTTC; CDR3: CASSYSTLASGSTYEQYF
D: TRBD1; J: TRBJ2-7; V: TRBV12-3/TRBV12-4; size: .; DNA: TGTGCCAGCAGTTTAACGACAGGGAACGAGCAGTACTTC; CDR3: CASSLTTGNEQYF
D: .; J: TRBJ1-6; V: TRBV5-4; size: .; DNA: TGTGCCAGCAGCTCCGGACCGAGCTATAATTCACCCCTCCACTTT; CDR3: CASSSGPSYNSPLHF
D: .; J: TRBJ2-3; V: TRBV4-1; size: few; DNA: TGCGCCAGCAGCCAAGAAGGAGGGTTTTACACAGATACGCAGTATTTT; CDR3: CASSQEGGFYTDTQYF
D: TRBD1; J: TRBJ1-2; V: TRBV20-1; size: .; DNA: TGCAGTGCTGAGACAGGGAGTTATGGCTACACCTTC; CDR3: CSAETGSYGYTF
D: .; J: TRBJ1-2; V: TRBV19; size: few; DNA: TGTGCCAGTAGTATCCGGGGAGGGTACTATGGCTACACCTTC; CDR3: CASSIRGGYYGYTF
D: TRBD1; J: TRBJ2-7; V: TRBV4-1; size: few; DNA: TGCGCCAGCAGCCAAGGCTCGTTAGGTCAGGGGGCCTACGAGCAGTACTTC; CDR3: CASSQGSLGQGAYEQYF
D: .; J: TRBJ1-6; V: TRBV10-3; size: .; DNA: TGTGCCATCAGTGAGCGGGAAGGCTCACCCCTCCACTTT; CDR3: CAISEREGSPLHF
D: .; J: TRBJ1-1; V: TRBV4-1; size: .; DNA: TGCGCCAGCAGCCAAGATCTAGGGGTACCCATGAACACTGAAGCTTTCTTT; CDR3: CASSQDLGVPMNTEAFF
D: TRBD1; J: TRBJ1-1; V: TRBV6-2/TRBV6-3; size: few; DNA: TGTGCCAGCAGTTACCTCCCGGGACAGGGTTTGGAGAACACTGAAGCTTTCTTT; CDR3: CASSYLPGQGLENTEAFF
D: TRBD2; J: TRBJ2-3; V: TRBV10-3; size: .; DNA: TGTGCCATCCGTGCGGGTAGCGGGAGAGGAACAGATACGCAGTATTTT; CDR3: CAIRAGSGRGTDTQYF
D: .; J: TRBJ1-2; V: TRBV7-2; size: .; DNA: TGTGCCAGCAGCAGCAGGGAAGCTAACTATGGCTACACCTTC; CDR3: CASSSREANYGYTF
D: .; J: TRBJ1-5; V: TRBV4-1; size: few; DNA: TGCGCCAGCAGCCAAGGGGAGTTCAGCAATCAGCCCCAGCATTTT; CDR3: CASSQGEFSNQPQHF